The entry below describes one T cell receptor beta chain. In this sample, this clone turned up a few times. The antigen it binds to is not known. The sample holds no much larger clone one base away, and base qualities are not on file. Two independent genomic DNA replicates were amplified for each sample, with around 0.5 ug used for blood and approximately 1.5 ug for tumor or normal breast. TCRB sequencing of genomic DNA was carried out with the ImmunoSeq Intro kit according to the manufacturer's instructions. Multiplex PCR ran approximately 34 cycles with proprietary primers and spike-in control sequences for absolute quantification. Single-end 150-bp reads were used to sequence an 87-bp fragment covering the CDR3 and the flanking V and J genes. Each lane of an Illumina MiSeq using version 3.0 chemistry carried seven multiplexed samples, with two replicates per sample. The paper's processing steps were these. The vendor's proprietary pipeline handled the raw data processing, merging both replicates into a single result for each sample. To define clonotypes, the study grouped productive rearrangements that shared the V-gene family, CDR3 amino acid sequence and J-gene segment. Clonality was calculated as 1 minus the normalized Shannon entropy (Pielou evenness) of TCRB abundances. T cell density was estimated by dividing total templates by the number of input cells inferred from the DNA input amount. Total repertoire diversity and clonality were estimated with Recon using default parameters. A clonotype counted as tumor-enriched if its abundance in tumor exceeded 0.1% and was at least 32-fold higher than its abundance in normal breast. TCRdb provides this immuneACCESS table in a form limited to in-frame rearrangements. Some clones are lacking; in checked studies, under half of them reflect an unresolved V gene, and why the rest are absent is not known. V, J and clone size reflect that table, while D and trimming were determined from the DNA. Within this sample are thousands of clones, with 65% to 80% of them counted one time only. Jointly, the top ten make up approximately 26% of the sample.

The data belong to a study of early stage breast cancer tumors (dated by TCRdb to the late 2010s). Turning to the overall study: Of the roughly 15 invasive breast tumors, 12 to 13 were found to be estrogen receptor-positive, progesterone receptor-positive and HER2-negative. Of the approximately twelve ER+/PR+/HER2- tumors, eight were classified as invasive ductal carcinomas and four as invasive lobular carcinomas. A read coverage of roughly 10-fold per sample was achieved on average. A total of 2,651,842 templates, representing about 1.1 million unique clonotypes, were detected across all samples.

Taken from roughly 2-4 cm away from the tumor, the adjacent normal breast tissue was rinsed with PBS and kept in prechilled RNAlater. Because normal breast tissue has high lipid content and low cell density, getting sufficient DNA from normal breast tissue often required about 90-330 mg of tissue. The study profiled bulk TCR beta-chain repertoires in matched peripheral blood, tumor and adjacent normal breast tissue taken from around 15 patients with early-stage breast cancer. The Qiagen AllPrep DNA/RNA Mini kit was used for genomic DNA extraction. The germline V gene provides CDR1 SQVTM and CDR2 ANQGSEA. Relative to germline, V is 6 bases shorter and J is 1 base shorter, with 8 bases between their ends. Including the terminal cysteine and phenylalanine, the CDR3 comprises 12 residues. The sequence is cut down to CDR3 DNA, 36 bases in frame from base 1. General conclusions and limits of the study: The small cohort size prevented analysis by tumor subtype. Chain pairing and functional markers such as CD4, CD8 and FOXP3 were missed by bulk genomic DNA sequencing of unsorted cells. Tumors showed approximately 2.5-fold higher T cell density and higher clonality than adjacent normal breast tissue. Repertoires from blood and normal breast were more alike than repertoires from blood and tumor, and in about 90% of the 16 patients, comparing each tissue with blood separated tumor from normal. Enriched TCRB sequences shared across patients were found to be mostly commonly generated sequences that were unlikely to play an important role in the tumor microenvironment.

The chain employs TRBV29-1 and TRBJ2-3; the D gene is perhaps TRBD1 or TRBD2, each of them matching over 5 bases. This receptor was obtained from a person between 60 and 69 years old with breast cancer. Sequenced material: normal breast tissue next to the tumor. The CDR3 amino acid sequence is: CSVRDGTDTQYF. The nucleotides are TGCAGCGTAAGGGACGGCACAGATACGCAGTATTTT.